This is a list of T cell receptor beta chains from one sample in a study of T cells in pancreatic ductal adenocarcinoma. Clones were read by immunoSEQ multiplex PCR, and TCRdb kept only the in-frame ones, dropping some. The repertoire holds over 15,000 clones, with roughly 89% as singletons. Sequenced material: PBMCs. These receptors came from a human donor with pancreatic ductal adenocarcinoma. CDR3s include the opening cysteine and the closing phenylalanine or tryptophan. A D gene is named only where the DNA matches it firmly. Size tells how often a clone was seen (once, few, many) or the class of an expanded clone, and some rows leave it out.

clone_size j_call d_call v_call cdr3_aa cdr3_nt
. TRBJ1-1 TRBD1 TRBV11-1 CASSLARGQGGKNTEAFF TGTGCCAGCAGCTTAGCGCGGGGACAGGGGGGGAAGAACACTGAAGCTTTCTTT
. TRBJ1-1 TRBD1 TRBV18 CASSPRTGPNTEAFF TGTGCCAGCTCACCGAGGACAGGCCCGAACACTGAAGCTTTCTTT
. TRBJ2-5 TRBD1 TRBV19 CASSARQGAGETQYF TGTGCCAGTAGTGCCCGGCAGGGGGCGGGAGAGACCCAGTACTTC
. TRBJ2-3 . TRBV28 CASSLWGRTDTQYF TGTGCCAGCAGTTTATGGGGCAGGACAGATACGCAGTATTTT
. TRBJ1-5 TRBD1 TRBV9 CASSVGGQGGNQPQHF TGTGCCAGCAGCGTCGGAGGACAGGGGGGGAATCAGCCCCAGCATTTT
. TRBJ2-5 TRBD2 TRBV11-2 CASSFGGAGQETQYF TGTGCCAGCAGCTTCGGGGGGGCCGGCCAAGAGACCCAGTACTTC
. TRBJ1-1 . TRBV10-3 CAISGGQKNTEAFF TGTGCCATCAGTGGCGGTCAGAAAAACACTGAAGCTTTCTTT
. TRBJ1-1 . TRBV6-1 CASSEFIGRVNTEAFF TGTGCCAGCAGTGAATTTATTGGACGGGTGAACACTGAAGCTTTCTTT
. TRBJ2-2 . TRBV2 CAGLVVNTGELFF TGTGCCGGGCTCGTGGTAAACACCGGGGAGCTGTTTTTT
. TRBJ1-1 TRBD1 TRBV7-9 CASSFRQGLYTEAFF TGTGCCAGCAGCTTTCGACAGGGGCTATACACTGAAGCTTTCTTT
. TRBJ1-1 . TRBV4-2 CASSQVLTRGNTEAFF TGTGCCAGCAGCCAAGTGCTTACCAGGGGGAACACTGAAGCTTTCTTT
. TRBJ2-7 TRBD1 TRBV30 CASTTGAYSYEQYF TGTGCTTCGACCACAGGGGCCTACTCCTACGAGCAGTACTTC
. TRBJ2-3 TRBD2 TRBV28 CASSLSWSGGGTDTQYF TGTGCCAGCAGTTTATCCTGGAGCGGGGGCGGCACAGATACGCAGTATTTT
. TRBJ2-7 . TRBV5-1 CASSPGRTYEQYF TGCGCCAGCAGCCCGGGTAGGACTTACGAGCAGTACTTC
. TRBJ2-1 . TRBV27 CASSLSGTHSLHNEQFF TGTGCCAGCAGTTTATCGGGGACTCACTCTCTCCACAATGAGCAGTTCTTC
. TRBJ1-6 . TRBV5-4 CASSLPGPPTNSPLHF TGTGCCAGCAGCTTGCCGGGTCCACCCACTAATTCACCCCTCCACTTT
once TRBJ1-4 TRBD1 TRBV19 CASSVGQGNGEKLFF TGTGCCAGTAGTGTCGGACAGGGAAACGGTGAAAAACTGTTTTTT
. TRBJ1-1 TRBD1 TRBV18 CASSPPGTGENMNTEAFF TGTGCCAGCTCACCACCTGGGACAGGGGAGAACATGAACACTGAAGCTTTCTTT
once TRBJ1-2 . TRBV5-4 CASSLAEGTRTF TGTGCCAGCAGCTTGGCCGAGGGGACGCGAACCTTC
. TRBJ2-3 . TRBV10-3 CAISEPRNTDTQYF TGTGCCATCAGTGAGCCTAGGAACACAGATACGCAGTATTTT
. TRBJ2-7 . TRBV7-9 CASSSWSSYEQYF TGTGCCAGCAGCTCATGGAGCTCCTACGAGCAGTACTTC
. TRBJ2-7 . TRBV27 CASSLSSFYEQYF TGTGCCAGCAGTTTATCGTCCTTCTACGAGCAGTACTTC
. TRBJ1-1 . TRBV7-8 CASSLDRFAAFF TGTGCCAGCAGCCTTGACAGGTTTGCAGCTTTCTTT
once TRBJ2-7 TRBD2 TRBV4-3 CASSQVLAGDYSYEQYF TGCGCCAGCAGCCAAGTGCTAGCGGGAGACTACTCCTACGAGCAGTACTTC
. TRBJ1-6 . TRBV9 CASSPRVTSSYNSPLHF TGTGCCAGCAGCCCCCGGGTTACTAGCTCCTATAATTCACCCCTCCACTTT
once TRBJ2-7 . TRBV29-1 CSVEDPLDKYEQYF TGCAGCGTTGAAGATCCCCTGGACAAGTACGAGCAGTACTTC